This T cell receptor (beta chain) was sequenced for a study of radiotherapy plus CTLA-4 blockade in lung cancer. Sequencing was performed with immunoSEQ multiplex PCR; in TCRdb, only in-frame clones are kept and a portion is missing. The profile shows about 99,000 clones, around 88% of them singletons. The CDR3 runs to 16 residues. Germline lookup yields CDR1 SGHAT and CDR2 FQNNGV. Between the trimmed V and J ends, which lost 6 bases and 5 bases, there was a span of 20 bases. Study-wide findings and caveats: Early clonal dynamics of blood T cells, together with interferon-beta, were reported as the best response predictor. There was expansion of tumor-derived TCR clones in blood after radiotherapy plus ipilimumab.

Each patient with chemo-refractory metastatic non-small-cell lung cancer was treated with focal radiation plus CTLA-4 blockade using ipilimumab. Comment on this clone: The target antigen is unknown.

The clonotype comes from a human donor with non-small cell lung cancer that progressed on radiotherapy plus ipilimumab. Sample: peripheral blood, taken from a patient treated with radiotherapy plus ipilimumab. J is TRBJ2-1 and V is TRBV11-2; D is possibly TRBD2 (6 bases). The DNA of the CDR3 is TGTGCCAGCAGTTACCGAGCGGGCCTTAACCACAATGAGCAGTTCTTC. Its protein product is CASSYRAGLNHNEQFF.